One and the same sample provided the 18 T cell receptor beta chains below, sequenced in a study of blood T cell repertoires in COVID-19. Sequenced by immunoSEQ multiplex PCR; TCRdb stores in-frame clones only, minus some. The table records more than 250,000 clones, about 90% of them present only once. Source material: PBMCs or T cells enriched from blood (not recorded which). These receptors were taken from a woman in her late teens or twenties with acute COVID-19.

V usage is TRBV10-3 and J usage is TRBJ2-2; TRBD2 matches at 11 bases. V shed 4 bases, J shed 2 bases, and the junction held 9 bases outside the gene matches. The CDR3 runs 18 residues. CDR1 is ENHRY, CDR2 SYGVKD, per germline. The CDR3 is CAISGTTTSGTNTGELFF. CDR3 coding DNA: TGTGCCATCAGTGGGACTACGACTAGCGGGACAAACACCGGGGAGCTGTTTTTT.

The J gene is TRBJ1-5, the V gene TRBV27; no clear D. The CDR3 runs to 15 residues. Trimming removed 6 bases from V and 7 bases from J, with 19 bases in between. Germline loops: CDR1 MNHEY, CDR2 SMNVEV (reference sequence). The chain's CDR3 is CASRELDGVGQPQHF. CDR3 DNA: TGTGCCAGCAGGGAGCTCGACGGGGTAGGGCAGCCCCAGCATTTT.

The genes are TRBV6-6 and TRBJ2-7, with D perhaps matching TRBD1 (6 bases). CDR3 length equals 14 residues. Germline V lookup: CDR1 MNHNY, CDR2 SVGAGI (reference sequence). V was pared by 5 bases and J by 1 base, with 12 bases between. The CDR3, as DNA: TGTGCCAGCAGTGACCACACAGGGTCCTACGAGCAGTACTTC. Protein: CASSDHTGSYEQYF.

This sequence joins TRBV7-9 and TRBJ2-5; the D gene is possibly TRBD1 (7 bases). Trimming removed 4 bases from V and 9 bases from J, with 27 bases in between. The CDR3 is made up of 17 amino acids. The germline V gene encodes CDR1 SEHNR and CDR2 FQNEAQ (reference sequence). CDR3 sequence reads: CASSSPGQTSASGPQYF. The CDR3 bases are TGTGCCAGCAGCTCTCCGGGACAGACATCAGCAAGCGGGCCCCAGTACTTC.

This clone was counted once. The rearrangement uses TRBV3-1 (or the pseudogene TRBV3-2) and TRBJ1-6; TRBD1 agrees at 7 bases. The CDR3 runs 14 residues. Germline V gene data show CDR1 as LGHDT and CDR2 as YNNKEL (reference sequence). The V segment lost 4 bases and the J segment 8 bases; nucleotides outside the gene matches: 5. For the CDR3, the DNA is TGTGCCAGCAGCCCCCGACAGGGTGATTCACCCCTCCACTTT. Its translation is CASSPRQGDSPLHF.

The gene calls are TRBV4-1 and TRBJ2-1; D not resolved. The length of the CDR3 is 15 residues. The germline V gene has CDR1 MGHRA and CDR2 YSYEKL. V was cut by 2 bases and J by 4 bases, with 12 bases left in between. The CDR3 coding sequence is TGCGCCAGCAGCCAAAGATCTGGCCCATACAATGAGCAGTTCTTC. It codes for CASSQRSGPYNEQFF.

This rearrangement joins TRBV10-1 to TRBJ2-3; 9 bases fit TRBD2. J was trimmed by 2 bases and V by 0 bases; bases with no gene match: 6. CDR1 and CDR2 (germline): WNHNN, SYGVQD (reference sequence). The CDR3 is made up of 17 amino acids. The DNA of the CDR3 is TGCGCCAGCAGTGAGTCGGCTAGCGGGGACTACACAGATACGCAGTATTTT. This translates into CASSESASGDYTDTQYF.

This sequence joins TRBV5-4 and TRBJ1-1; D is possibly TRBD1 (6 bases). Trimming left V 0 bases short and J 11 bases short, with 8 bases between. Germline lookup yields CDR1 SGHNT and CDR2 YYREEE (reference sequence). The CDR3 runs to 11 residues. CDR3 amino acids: CASSLDRVAFF. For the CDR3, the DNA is TGTGCCAGCAGCTTGGACAGGGTCGCTTTCTTT.

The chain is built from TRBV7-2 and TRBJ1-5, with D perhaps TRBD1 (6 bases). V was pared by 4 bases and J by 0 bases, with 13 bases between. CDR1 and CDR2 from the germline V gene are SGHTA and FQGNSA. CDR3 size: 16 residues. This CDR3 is CASSSQGPYSNQPQHF. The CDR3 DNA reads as TGTGCCAGCAGCTCACAGGGCCCCTATAGCAATCAGCCCCAGCATTTT.

CDR3 residues: CASSQDGKGGSRWHTQYF. CDR3 DNA: TGTGCCAGCAGCCAGGATGGGAAGGGCGGGAGCCGGTGGCATACGCAGTATTTT. The chain joins TRBV3-1 (or the pseudogene TRBV3-2) to TRBJ2-3; 7 bases are a match to TRBD2. This CDR3 has 18 amino acids. Losses at the gene ends were 3 bases for V and 7 bases for J; bases not matched to a gene: 19. Per the germline V gene, CDR1 is LGHDT and CDR2 is YNNKEL (reference sequence).

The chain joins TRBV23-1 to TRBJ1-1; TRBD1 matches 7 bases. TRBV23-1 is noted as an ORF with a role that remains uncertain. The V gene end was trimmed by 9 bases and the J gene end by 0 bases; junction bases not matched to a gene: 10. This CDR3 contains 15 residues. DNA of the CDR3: TGCGCCAGGCGAAAGAGGGGACAGATGAACACTGAAGCTTTCTTT. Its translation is CARRKRGQMNTEAFF.

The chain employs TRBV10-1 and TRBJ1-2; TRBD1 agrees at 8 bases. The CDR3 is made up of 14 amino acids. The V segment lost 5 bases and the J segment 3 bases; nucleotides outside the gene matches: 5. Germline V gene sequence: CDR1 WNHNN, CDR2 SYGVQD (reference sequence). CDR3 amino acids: CASSPGQGHYGYTF. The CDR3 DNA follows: TGCGCCAGCAGTCCCGGACAGGGACACTATGGCTACACCTTC.

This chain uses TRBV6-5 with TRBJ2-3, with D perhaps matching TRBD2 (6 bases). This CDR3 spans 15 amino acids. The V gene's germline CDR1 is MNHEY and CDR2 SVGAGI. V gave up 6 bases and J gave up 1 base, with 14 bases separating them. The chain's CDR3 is CASSWTGARTDTQYF. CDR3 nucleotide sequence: TGTGCCAGCAGCTGGACGGGAGCCCGCACAGATACGCAGTATTTT.

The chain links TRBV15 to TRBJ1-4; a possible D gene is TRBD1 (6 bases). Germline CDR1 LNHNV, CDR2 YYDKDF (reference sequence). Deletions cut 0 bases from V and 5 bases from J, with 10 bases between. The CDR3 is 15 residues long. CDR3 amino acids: CATSRDGQGNEKLFF. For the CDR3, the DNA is TGTGCCACCAGCAGAGATGGCCAGGGGAATGAAAAACTGTTTTTT.

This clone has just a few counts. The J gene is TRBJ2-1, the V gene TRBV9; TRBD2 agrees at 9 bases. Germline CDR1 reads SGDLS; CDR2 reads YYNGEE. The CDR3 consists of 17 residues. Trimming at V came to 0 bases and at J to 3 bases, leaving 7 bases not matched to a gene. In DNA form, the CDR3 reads TGTGCCAGCAGCGTAGCCCCGACTAGCGGAAGCTACAATGAGCAGTTCTTC. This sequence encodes CASSVAPTSGSYNEQFF. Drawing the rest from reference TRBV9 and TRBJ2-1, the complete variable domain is DSGVTQTPKHLITATGQRVTLRCSPRSGDLSVYWYQQSLDQGLQFLIQYYNGEERAKGNILERFSAQQFPDLHSELNLSSLELGDSALYFCASSVAPTSGSYNEQFFGPGTRLTVL.

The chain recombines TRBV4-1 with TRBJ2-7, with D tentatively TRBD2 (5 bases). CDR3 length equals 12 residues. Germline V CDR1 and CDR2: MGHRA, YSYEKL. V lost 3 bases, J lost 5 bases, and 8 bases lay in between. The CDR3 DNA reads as TGCGCCAGCAGCCACACTAGGGACGAGCAGTACTTC. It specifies CASSHTRDEQYF.

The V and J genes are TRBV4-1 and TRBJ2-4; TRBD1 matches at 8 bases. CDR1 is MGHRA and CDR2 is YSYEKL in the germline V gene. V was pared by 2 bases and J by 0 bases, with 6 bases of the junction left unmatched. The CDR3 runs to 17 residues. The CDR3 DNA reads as TGCGCCAGCAGCCAACCCCGACAGGGGCTAGCCAAAAACATTCAGTACTTC. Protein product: CASSQPRQGLAKNIQYF.

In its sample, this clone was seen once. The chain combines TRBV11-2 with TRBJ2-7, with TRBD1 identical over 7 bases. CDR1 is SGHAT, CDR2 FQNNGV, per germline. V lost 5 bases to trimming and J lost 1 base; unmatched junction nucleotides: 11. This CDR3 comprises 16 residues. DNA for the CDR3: TGTGCCAGCAGCAGAGGAATCCCGGGACAGTCCTACGAGCAGTACTTC. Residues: CASSRGIPGQSYEQYF.